A selection of T cell receptor beta chains follows, all from one sample in a study of blood T cells in healthy people across ages. Each CDR3 protein gets one entry after TCRdb re-called the 5' RACE reads with MiXCR. The table shows about 670,000 distinct CDR3 sequences, with over 40% occurring only once. The specimen sequenced was blood. The receptors originated from a woman aged 80 or over in good health. Each CDR3 is given with its conserved first and last residue.

v_gene,CDR3aa
TRBV30,CAWSGTSYEQYF
TRBV5-1,CASSLKASGDYNEQFF
TRBV11-3,CASSLVAGIGEQFF
TRBV5-1,CASSLATSGGYEQYF
TRBV27,CASSLSGGFYEQYF
TRBV5-5,CASSPNTNSGETQYF
TRBV2,CASNLGPENIQYF
TRBV3-1,CASSQDHGTNLAKNIQYF
TRBV5-5,CASSLGGLALGEQFF
TRBV16,CASGGDWGLKTQYF
TRBV7-3,CASSSGTTRDTQYF
TRBV5-1,CASKLTGDRNQPQHF
TRBV6-1,CASSVREGTGELFF
TRBV3-1,CASSQTGQGPQHF